This T cell receptor beta chain was sequenced during a study of CD8 T cells in ankylosing spondylitis. Generation of TCR beta libraries employed quantitative 5'-RACE incorporating molecular barcodes. Via MiXCR, TCRdb re-called the 5' RACE reads, giving one row per CDR3 protein. The repertoire has about 190,000 distinct CDR3 sequences, 10% to 15% of them found once; the top ten carry 11%. V shed 8 bases, J shed 4 bases, and the junction held 1 base outside the gene matches. Germline V CDR1 and CDR2: KGHDR, SFDVKD. The CDR3 extends over 13 amino acids. This clonotype appeared many times. Antigen specificity is unknown. General observations from the study: Clones linked with disease were CD8+ and fairly uncommon in the peripheral blood.

The origin of this receptor is a female donor with ankylosing spondylitis or in good health (not recorded which). The source material was blood, either unsorted or a sorted T cell fraction (not recorded which). This chain uses TRBV24-1 with TRBJ2-2, with TRBD1 matching over 9 bases. For the CDR3, the DNA is TGTGCCACCAAGGGACAGGGCACCGGGGAGCTGTTTTTT. This gives the protein CATKGQGTGELFF.